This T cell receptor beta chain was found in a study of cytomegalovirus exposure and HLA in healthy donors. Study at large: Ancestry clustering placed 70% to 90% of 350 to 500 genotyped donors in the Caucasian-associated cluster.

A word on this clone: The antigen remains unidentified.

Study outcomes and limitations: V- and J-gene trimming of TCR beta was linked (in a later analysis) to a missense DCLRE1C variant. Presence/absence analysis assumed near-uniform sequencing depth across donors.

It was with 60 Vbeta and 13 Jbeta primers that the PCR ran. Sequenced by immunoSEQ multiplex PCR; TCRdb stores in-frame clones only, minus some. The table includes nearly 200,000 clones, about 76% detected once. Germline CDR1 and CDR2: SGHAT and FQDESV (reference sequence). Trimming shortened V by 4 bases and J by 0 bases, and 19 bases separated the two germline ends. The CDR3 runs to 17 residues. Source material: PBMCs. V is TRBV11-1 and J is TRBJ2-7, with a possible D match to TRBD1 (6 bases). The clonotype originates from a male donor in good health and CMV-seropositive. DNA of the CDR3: TGTGCCAGCAGCTCCCCGCTTAGGGGGTACCTCTCCTACGAGCAGTACTTC. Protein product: CASSSPLRGYLSYEQYF. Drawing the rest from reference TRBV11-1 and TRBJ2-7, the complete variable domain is EAEVAQSPRYKITEKSQAVAFWCDPISGHATLYWYRQILGQGPELLVQFQDESVVDDSQLPKDRFSAERLKGVDSTLKIQPAELGDSAMYLCASSSPLRGYLSYEQYFGPGTRLTVT.